These T cell receptor beta chains were read from a single sample in a study of Ad26.COV2.S vaccination and SARS-CoV-2 variants. The data were produced by immunoSEQ multiplex PCR, yet TCRdb's version contains in-frame clones alone and is incomplete. Of fewer than 500,000 clones detected, over 75% appear once; the ten largest clones hold 9% to 15%. The input for sequencing was peripheral blood, taken in a trial of Ad26.COV2.S vaccine versus placebo. The receptors stem from a person aged 18 to 59 who received the Ad26.COV2.S COVID-19 vaccine or a placebo. Each CDR3 is given without its conserved first and last residue. A D gene is named only where the DNA matches it firmly.

d_call v_call cdr3_aa
- TRBV25-1 ASSEGTNYGYT
- TRBV21-1 AFLSHNSPLH
TRBD2 TRBV5-5 ASSRGVSWNSYEQY
- TRBV3-1/TRBV3-2 ASSQDRGPGEQY
TRBD2 TRBV6-2/TRBV6-3 ASSYSTTSLDTQY
- TRBV18 ASSSNYGYT
- TRBV6-6 ASSYSRGVGF
TRBD1 TRBV11-2 ASSPTDRATYEQY
- TRBV10-3 ATQTALSEKLF
TRBD1 TRBV6-5 ASSNPGTGAYEQY
- TRBV24-1 ATSDFGVTGELF
- TRBV10-1 ASSERRENTEAF
TRBD2 TRBV7-2 ASSNSGQSTDTQY
TRBD1 TRBV10-1 ASSESGTGDEQY
TRBD2 TRBV19 ASSIDLLAVRDEQF
- TRBV5-6 ASSKGPITSNYGYT
- TRBV4-3 ASSQEERSPFYEQY
TRBD1 TRBV28 ASSASGTGFYTGELF
- TRBV5-1 ASSLGLTGAGELF
TRBD2 TRBV4-2 ASSATSGFQETQY
- TRBV29-1 SVTLTGTSGANVLT
TRBD2 TRBV7-9 ASSLRTSGRGDTQY
- TRBV7-3 ASSLLHGGTGDTQY
TRBD1 TRBV9 ASSAHPSGGVTDTQY
- TRBV27 ASSLYRGTRSYT
- TRBV25-1 ASSEVWAGKADTQY
- TRBV2 ASSGEGNPNTEAF
TRBD2 TRBV5-1 ANPRRTGLAGGNYNEQF
TRBD1 TRBV5-4 ASSLTGTGGAGANVLT
TRBD1 TRBV5-4 ASNDRGSYEQY
- TRBV18 ASSPYYSTDTQY
- TRBV11-2 ASSVGSYTEAF
- TRBV6-5 ASRQSGANTGELF
- TRBV30 AWSVLGNEQF
TRBD2 TRBV6-1 ASSEVGSGSTKTQY
- TRBV11-2 ASSLGQAMNTEAF
- TRBV7-2 ASSQGWGRASNQPQH
- TRBV10-3 AISDARNEQY
TRBD2 TRBV29-1 SVRGIAGESSYEQY
TRBD2 TRBV5-5 ASSWTSTYVNTGELF
- TRBV3-1/TRBV3-2 ASSQGTEAF
- TRBV27 ASRKTGLRGEKLF
- TRBV12-5 ASGSGRRETQY
- TRBV30 AWYRDSYEQY
- TRBV7-2 ASSYLDRTSYNEQF
- TRBV11-3 ASSQGNTEAF
TRBD1 TRBV12-3/TRBV12-4 ASSEGQNYGYT
TRBD2 TRBV18 ASSPAGLAGGREQY
- TRBV15 ATSRGKEKLF
TRBD2 TRBV5-4 ASSQGLAPTGELF
- TRBV19 ASSLVDGGFYGYT
TRBD2 TRBV10-3 AIGTSGISDTQY
TRBD1 TRBV7-9 ASSFSPDRDNSPLH
- TRBV9 ASSVGGFGYEQY
TRBD2 TRBV20-1 SASDGRGTGELF